The entry below describes one T cell receptor beta chain. Its antigen is as yet unknown. From approximately 0.5 ug of total RNA, TCR beta-specific cDNA was reverse-transcribed using a constant-region primer. Amplification in three nested multiplex PCR rounds with slightly modified ARM-PCR gave rise to TCR beta libraries. TRBV1-TRBV30 forward and Cbeta reverse primers drove the first two roughly 10-cycle rounds. One entry per CDR3 protein results from TCRdb running MiXCR on the multiplex PCR reads. The table lists fewer than 350,000 distinct CDR3 sequences, less than 75% of them singletons. The data are from a study of tumor-infiltrating lymphocytes in primary liver carcinoma. Germline DNA was extracted too, while blood RNA derived from unsorted whole blood. General study results and limits: The 250 largest clones made up significantly more of tumor than blood repertoires (p = 0.039).

The CDR3 sequence is 13 residues long. V lost 7 bases, J lost 5 bases, and 15 bases lay in between. Germline loops: CDR1 SGHRS, CDR2 YFSETQ. This receptor was obtained from a man aged 40-50 years with primary liver carcinoma and hepatitis B virus infection. This rearrangement joins TRBV5-1 to TRBJ2-5; weak D call: TRBD1 (6 bases). The specimen sequenced was peripheral blood. CDR3 DNA: TGCGCCAGCGCCAGGGGCCCAGAGGAGACCCAGTACTTC. Translated, it gives CASARGPEETQYF.